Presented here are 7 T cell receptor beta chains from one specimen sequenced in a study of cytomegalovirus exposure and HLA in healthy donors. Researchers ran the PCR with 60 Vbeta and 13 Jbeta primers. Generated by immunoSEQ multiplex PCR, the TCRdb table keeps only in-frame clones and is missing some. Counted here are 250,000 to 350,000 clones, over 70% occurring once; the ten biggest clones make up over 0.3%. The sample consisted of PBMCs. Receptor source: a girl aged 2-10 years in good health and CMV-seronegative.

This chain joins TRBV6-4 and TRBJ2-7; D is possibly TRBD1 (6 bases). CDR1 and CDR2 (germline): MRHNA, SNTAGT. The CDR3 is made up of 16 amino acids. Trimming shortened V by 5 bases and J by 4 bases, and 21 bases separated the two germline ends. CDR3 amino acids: CASSKDSCLLKYEQYF. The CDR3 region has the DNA TGTGCCAGCAGTAAGGACAGTTGCCTGTTAAAGTACGAGCAGTACTTC.

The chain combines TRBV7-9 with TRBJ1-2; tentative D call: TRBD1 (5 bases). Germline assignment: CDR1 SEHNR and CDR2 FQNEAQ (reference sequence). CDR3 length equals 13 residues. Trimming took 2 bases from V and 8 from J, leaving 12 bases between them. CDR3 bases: TGTGCCAGCAGCTTATCAGGGAAGGGGGGCTACACCTTC. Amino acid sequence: CASSLSGKGGYTF.

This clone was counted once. The CDR3: CASSSGQGASGANVLTF. The CDR3 region has the DNA TGTGCCAGCAGTTCGGGACAGGGGGCGTCCGGGGCCAACGTCCTGACTTTC. V is TRBV28 and J is TRBJ2-6; 12 bases map to TRBD1. This CDR3 is built from 17 residues. CDR1 is MDHEN, CDR2 SYDVKM, per germline. V shed 4 bases and J 4 bases; nucleotides not matched to a gene: 5.

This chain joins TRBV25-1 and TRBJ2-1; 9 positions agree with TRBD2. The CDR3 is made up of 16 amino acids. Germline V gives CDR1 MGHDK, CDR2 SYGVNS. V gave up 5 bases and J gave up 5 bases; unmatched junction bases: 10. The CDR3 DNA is TGTGCCAGCAGTAAAGCGGGAGGTAAGGGGGACAATGAGCAGTTCTTC. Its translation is CASSKAGGKGDNEQFF.

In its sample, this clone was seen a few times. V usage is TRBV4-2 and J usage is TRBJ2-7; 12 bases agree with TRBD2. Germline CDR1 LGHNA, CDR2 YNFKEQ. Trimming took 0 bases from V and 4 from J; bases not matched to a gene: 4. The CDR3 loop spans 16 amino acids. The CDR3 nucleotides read TGTGCCAGCAGCCAAGAATCTAGCGGGAGGGTGTACGAGCAGTACTTC. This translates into CASSQESSGRVYEQYF.

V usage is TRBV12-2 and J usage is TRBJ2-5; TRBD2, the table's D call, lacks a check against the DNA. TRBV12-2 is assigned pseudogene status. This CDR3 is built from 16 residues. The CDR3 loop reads CASRLAPSGKQETQYF. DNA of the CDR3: TGTGCAAGTCGCTTAGCGCCAAGCGGAAAACAAGAGACCCAGTACTTC.

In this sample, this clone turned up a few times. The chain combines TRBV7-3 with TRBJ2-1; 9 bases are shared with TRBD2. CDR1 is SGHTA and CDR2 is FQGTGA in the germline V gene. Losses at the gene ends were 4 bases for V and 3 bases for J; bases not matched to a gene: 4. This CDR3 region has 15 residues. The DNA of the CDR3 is TGTGCCAGCAGCTATAGCGGGGGTCACTACAATGAGCAGTTCTTC. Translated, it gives CASSYSGGHYNEQFF.